A selection of T cell receptor beta chains follows, all from one sample in a study of cytomegalovirus exposure and HLA in healthy donors. The protocol was immunoSEQ multiplex PCR, while the TCRdb copy is restricted to in-frame clones and leaves out a portion. This table holds approximately 100,000 clones, under 75% found once. The sequenced material came from PBMCs. These receptors were obtained from a female donor in good health and CMV-seronegative. Both conserved end residues are part of each CDR3. The D gene is left open where the match is weak. Size tells how often a clone was seen (once, few, many) or the class of an expanded clone, and some rows leave it out.

D gene: TRBD1; clone size: .; J gene: TRBJ1-6; V gene: TRBV2; CDR3 DNA: TGTGCCAGCAGGGACAGGTATTCACCCCTCCACTTT; CDR3 protein: CASRDRYSPLHF
D gene: .; clone size: .; J gene: TRBJ2-5; V gene: TRBV15; CDR3 DNA: TGTGCCACCAGCAGGTCGGGTTCCCGGGAGACCCAGTACTTC; CDR3 protein: CATSRSGSRETQYF
D gene: TRBD1; clone size: once; J gene: TRBJ2-6; V gene: TRBV6-4; CDR3 DNA: TGTGCCAGCAGTGACGGGGGACAGGGGCTGTCTGGGGCCAACGTCCTGACTTTC; CDR3 protein: CASSDGGQGLSGANVLTF
D gene: TRBD1; clone size: .; J gene: TRBJ1-3; V gene: TRBV2; CDR3 DNA: TGTGCCAGCAGTGAAAATCGAGGGGGCGGAAACACCATATATTTT; CDR3 protein: CASSENRGGGNTIYF
D gene: TRBD1; clone size: .; J gene: TRBJ2-1; V gene: TRBV6-5; CDR3 DNA: TGTGCCAGCAGTTCAGGGGGCTCCTACAATGAGCAGTTCTTC; CDR3 protein: CASSSGGSYNEQFF
D gene: TRBD2; clone size: .; J gene: TRBJ2-3; V gene: TRBV2; CDR3 DNA: TGTGCCAGCAGTGAAGCGCAGGCTAGCGGGGGGGCTGTAGATACGCAGTATTTT; CDR3 protein: CASSEAQASGGAVDTQYF
D gene: TRBD1; clone size: few; J gene: TRBJ1-1; V gene: TRBV29-1; CDR3 DNA: TGCAGCGTTGAACCTTTAGTAGGGGGCGGCACTGAAGCTTTCTTT; CDR3 protein: CSVEPLVGGGTEAFF
D gene: .; clone size: .; J gene: TRBJ2-7; V gene: TRBV4-3; CDR3 DNA: TGCGCCAGCAGCCAAGCTTTGGAGGGAGGAGGATACGAGCAGTACTTC; CDR3 protein: CASSQALEGGGYEQYF
D gene: .; clone size: .; J gene: TRBJ1-4; V gene: TRBV7-9; CDR3 DNA: TGTGCCAGCGGGGCAGGGCCTAATGAAAAACTGTTTTTT; CDR3 protein: CASGAGPNEKLFF
D gene: TRBD1; clone size: once; J gene: TRBJ1-5; V gene: TRBV19; CDR3 DNA: TGTGCCAGTAGGGCGACAGGGGGAGAGCGGCCCCAGCATTTT; CDR3 protein: CASRATGGERPQHF
D gene: .; clone size: few; J gene: TRBJ2-5; V gene: TRBV19; CDR3 DNA: TGTGCCAGTAGTATAGTGGACAGAGAAGAGACCCAGTACTTC; CDR3 protein: CASSIVDREETQYF
D gene: .; clone size: .; J gene: TRBJ2-1; V gene: TRBV5-1; CDR3 DNA: TGCGCCAGCAGCTCGGGGGAGAGAGGGAATGAGCAGTTCTTC; CDR3 protein: CASSSGERGNEQFF
D gene: TRBD1; clone size: once; J gene: TRBJ1-1; V gene: TRBV19; CDR3 DNA: TGTGCCAGTAACACAGGGGGCACAAACACTGAAGCTTTCTTT; CDR3 protein: CASNTGGTNTEAFF
D gene: .; clone size: .; J gene: TRBJ1-2; V gene: TRBV29-1; CDR3 DNA: TGCAGCGTTGGGACTTCCATGAACTATGGCTACACCTTC; CDR3 protein: CSVGTSMNYGYTF
D gene: .; clone size: .; J gene: TRBJ1-1; V gene: TRBV30; CDR3 DNA: TGTGCCTGGAGCAGGTTGACTGAAGCTTTCTTT; CDR3 protein: CAWSRLTEAFF
D gene: .; clone size: .; J gene: TRBJ1-2; V gene: TRBV6-5; CDR3 DNA: TGTGCCAGCAGTGAGGGAGGGTATAACTATGGCTACACCTTC; CDR3 protein: CASSEGGYNYGYTF
D gene: TRBD2; clone size: .; J gene: TRBJ2-5; V gene: TRBV30; CDR3 DNA: TGTGCCTGGAGTATGAGCGGGGCTAGGGAGACCCAGTACTTC; CDR3 protein: CAWSMSGARETQYF
D gene: TRBD2; clone size: .; J gene: TRBJ2-3; V gene: TRBV4-3; CDR3 DNA: TGCGCCAGCAGCCAAGATGGTAATAGCGGGGGCCCCACAGATACGCAGTATTTT; CDR3 protein: CASSQDGNSGGPTDTQYF
D gene: TRBD2; clone size: .; J gene: TRBJ2-3; V gene: TRBV2; CDR3 DNA: TGTGCCAGCAGCCTCCAACCTCCGACGGGACTAGCAACAGATACGCAGTATTTT; CDR3 protein: CASSLQPPTGLATDTQYF
D gene: .; clone size: .; J gene: TRBJ2-7; V gene: TRBV19; CDR3 DNA: TGTGCCAGTAGTATTCCCGGGGGAAGTAACGAGCAGTACTTC; CDR3 protein: CASSIPGGSNEQYF
D gene: TRBD1; clone size: .; J gene: TRBJ2-5; V gene: TRBV6-5; CDR3 DNA: TGTGCCAGCAGTCGATACAGGGGTCAAGAGACCCAGTACTTC; CDR3 protein: CASSRYRGQETQYF
D gene: .; clone size: .; J gene: TRBJ2-7; V gene: TRBV7-6; CDR3 DNA: TGTGCCAGCAGCTTAGACGCAGGGCCGGTTTACGAGCAGTACTTC; CDR3 protein: CASSLDAGPVYEQYF